The entry that follows covers one T cell receptor (beta chain) sequence. Sequencing was performed with immunoSEQ multiplex PCR; in TCRdb, only in-frame clones are kept and a portion is missing. This sample yields under 25,000 clones, of which 70% to 90% are seen a single time; 15% to 18% belongs to the top ten. The data stem from a study of T cell changes during pregnancy in multiple sclerosis. The CDR3 totals 13 residues. Germline CDR1 and CDR2: SGHDN and FVKESK. V gave up 4 bases and J gave up 4 bases, with 10 bases separating them. The sample consisted of CD8+ T cells from peripheral blood mononuclear cells, taken in the first trimester of pregnancy. The chain joins TRBV14 to TRBJ1-2; D is ambiguous. This sequence originates from a female donor in good health, enrolled as a control in a pregnancy study. CDR3 protein: CASSRAGSYGYTF. The CDR3 nucleotides read TGTGCCAGCAGCCGAGCCGGGTCCTATGGCTACACCTTC.